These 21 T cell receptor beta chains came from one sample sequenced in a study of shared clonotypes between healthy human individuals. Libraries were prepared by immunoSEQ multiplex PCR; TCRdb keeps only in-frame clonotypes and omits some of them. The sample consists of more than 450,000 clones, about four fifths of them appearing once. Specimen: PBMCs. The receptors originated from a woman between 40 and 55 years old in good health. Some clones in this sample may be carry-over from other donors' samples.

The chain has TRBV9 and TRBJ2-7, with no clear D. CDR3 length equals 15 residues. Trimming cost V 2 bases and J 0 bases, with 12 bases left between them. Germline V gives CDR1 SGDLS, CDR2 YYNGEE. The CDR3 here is CASSVGPSFSYEQYF. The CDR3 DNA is TGTGCCAGCAGCGTCGGGCCCAGTTTCTCCTACGAGCAGTACTTC.

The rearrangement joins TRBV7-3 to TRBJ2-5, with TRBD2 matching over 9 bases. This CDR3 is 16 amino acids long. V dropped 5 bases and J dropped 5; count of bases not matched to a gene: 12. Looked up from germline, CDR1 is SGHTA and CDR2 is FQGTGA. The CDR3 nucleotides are TGTGCCAGCAGCCCGATTAGCGGGAGTAGTTGGGAGACCCAGTACTTC. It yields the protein CASSPISGSSWETQYF.

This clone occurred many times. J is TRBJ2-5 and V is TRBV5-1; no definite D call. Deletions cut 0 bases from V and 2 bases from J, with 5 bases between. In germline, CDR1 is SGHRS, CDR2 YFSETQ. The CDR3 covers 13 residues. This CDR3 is CASSLEVQETQYF. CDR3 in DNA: TGCGCCAGCAGCTTGGAAGTGCAAGAGACCCAGTACTTC.

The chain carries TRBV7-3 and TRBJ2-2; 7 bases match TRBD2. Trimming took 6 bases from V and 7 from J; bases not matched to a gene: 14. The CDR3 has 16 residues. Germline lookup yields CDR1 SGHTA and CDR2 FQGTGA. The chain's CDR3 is CASRKEGGRSHGELFF. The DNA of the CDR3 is TGTGCCAGCAGAAAAGAGGGCGGGAGATCCCACGGGGAGCTGTTTTTT.

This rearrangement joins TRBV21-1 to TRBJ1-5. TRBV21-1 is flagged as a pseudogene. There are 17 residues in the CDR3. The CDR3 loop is CASRKEGTLRPDQPQHF. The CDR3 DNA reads TGTGCCAGCAGGAAAGAGGGGACCCTGAGGCCAGATCAGCCCCAGCATTTT.

CDR3 nucleotide sequence: TGTGCCAGCAGCTATCGGGCTAGCGGGAGAGATAGTGAGCAGTTCTTC. Protein: CASSYRASGRDSEQFF. The gene calls are TRBV11-3 and TRBJ2-1, with 10 bases lining up with TRBD2. J lost 9 bases, V lost 4 bases, and 12 bases had no gene match. CDR3 length equals 16 residues. CDR1 and CDR2 from the germline V gene are SGHNT and YENEEA. The complete variable domain, with remaining parts taken from reference TRBV11-3 and TRBJ2-1, reads EAGVVQSPRYKIIEKKQPVAFWCNPISGHNTLYWYLQNLGQGPELLIRYENEEAVDDSQLPKDRFSAERLKGVDSTLKIQPAELGDSAVYLCASSYRASGRDSEQFFGPGTRLTVL.

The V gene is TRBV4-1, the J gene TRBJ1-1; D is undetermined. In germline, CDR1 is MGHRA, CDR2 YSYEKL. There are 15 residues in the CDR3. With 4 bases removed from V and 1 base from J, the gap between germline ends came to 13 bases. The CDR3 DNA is TGCGCCAGCAGCCGCCAGGACTCCGGGAACACTGAAGCTTTCTTT. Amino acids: CASSRQDSGNTEAFF.

As DNA, the CDR3 is TGTGCCAGCCGACTTTGGAGCTCCTACGAGCAGTACTTC. This sequence encodes CASRLWSSYEQYF. The V and J genes are TRBV28 and TRBJ2-5; D is uncertain. The better agreement between TRBJ2-7 and the DNA end casts doubt on the J call. The germline gives CDR1 MDHEN, CDR2 SYDVKM. This CDR3 has 13 residues.

CDR3 coding DNA: TGTGCCAGCAGCTTAGATGGCGGGGGACCATACAATGAGCAGTTCTTC. Translation: CASSLDGGGPYNEQFF. The chain employs TRBV11-3 and TRBJ2-1; TRBD2 matches at 7 bases. The germline V gene encodes CDR1 SGHNT and CDR2 YENEEA. The V segment lost 0 bases and the J segment 4 bases; nucleotides outside the gene matches: 6. The CDR3 is 16 residues long.

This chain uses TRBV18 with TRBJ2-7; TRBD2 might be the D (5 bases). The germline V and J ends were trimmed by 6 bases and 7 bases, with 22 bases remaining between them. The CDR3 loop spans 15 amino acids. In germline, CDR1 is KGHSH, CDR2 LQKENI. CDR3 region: CASSPFSATIWEQYF. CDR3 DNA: TGTGCCAGCTCCCCTTTTAGCGCCACGATCTGGGAGCAGTACTTC. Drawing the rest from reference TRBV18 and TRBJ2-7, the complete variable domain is NAGVMQNPRHLVRRRGQEARLRCSPMKGHSHVYWYRQLPEEGLKFMVYLQKENIIDESGMPKERFSAEFPKEGPSILRIQQVVRGDSAAYFCASSPFSATIWEQYFGPGTRLTVT.

CDR3 in DNA: TGTGCCATCAGTGCGTTAGCGGGAAATAATGAGCAGTTCTTC. This codes for CAISALAGNNEQFF. The V call is TRBV10-3, the J call TRBJ2-1, with 8 positions matching TRBD2. Germline values: CDR1 ENHRY, CDR2 SYGVKD. The CDR3 sequence is 14 residues long. With 4 bases clipped from V and 7 bases from J, the junction kept 6 bases outside the gene matches.

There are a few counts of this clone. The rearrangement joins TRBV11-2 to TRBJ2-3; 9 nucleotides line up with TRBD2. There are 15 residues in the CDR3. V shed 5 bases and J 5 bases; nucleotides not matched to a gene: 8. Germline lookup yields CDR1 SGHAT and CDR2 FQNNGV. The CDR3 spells CASSPYSGSGDTQYF. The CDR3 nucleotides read TGTGCCAGCAGCCCCTATAGCGGGAGCGGAGATACGCAGTATTTT.

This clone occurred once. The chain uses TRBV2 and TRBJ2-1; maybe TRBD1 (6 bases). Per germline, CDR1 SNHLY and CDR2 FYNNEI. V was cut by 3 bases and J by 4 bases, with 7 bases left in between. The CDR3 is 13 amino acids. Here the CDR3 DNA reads TGTGCCAGCAGTGAGCAGGGGTACAATGAGCAGTTCTTC. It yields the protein CASSEQGYNEQFF. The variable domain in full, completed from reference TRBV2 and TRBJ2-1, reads EPEVTQTPSHQVTQMGQEVILRCVPISNHLYFYWYRQILGQKVEFLVSFYNNEISEKSEIFDDQFSVERPDGSNFTLKIRSTKLEDSAMYFCASSEQGYNEQFFGPGTRLTVL.

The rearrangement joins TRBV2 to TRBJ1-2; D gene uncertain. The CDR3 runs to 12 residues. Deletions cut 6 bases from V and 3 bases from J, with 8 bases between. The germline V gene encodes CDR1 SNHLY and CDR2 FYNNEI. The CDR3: CASRERDYGYTF. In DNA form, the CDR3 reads TGTGCCAGCAGGGAACGGGACTATGGCTACACCTTC.

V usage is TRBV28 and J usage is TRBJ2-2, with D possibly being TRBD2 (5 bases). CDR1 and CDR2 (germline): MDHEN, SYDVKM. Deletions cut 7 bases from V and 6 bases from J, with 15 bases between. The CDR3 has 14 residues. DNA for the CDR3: TGTGCCAGCACCCCCGGGGATCGGGCCGGGGAGCTGTTTTTT. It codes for CASTPGDRAGELFF.

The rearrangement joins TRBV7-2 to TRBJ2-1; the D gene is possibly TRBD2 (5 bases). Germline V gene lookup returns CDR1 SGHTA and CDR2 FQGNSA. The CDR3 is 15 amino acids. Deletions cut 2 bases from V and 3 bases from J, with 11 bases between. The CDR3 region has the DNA TGTGCCAGCAGCTTAAACAGCGGAGACTACAATGAGCAGTTCTTC. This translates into CASSLNSGDYNEQFF.

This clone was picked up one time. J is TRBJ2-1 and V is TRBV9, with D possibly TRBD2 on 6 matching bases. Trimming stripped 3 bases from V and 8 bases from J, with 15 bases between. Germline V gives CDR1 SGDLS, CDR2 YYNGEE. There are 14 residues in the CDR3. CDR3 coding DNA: TGTGCCAGCAGCGGTAGCGGTAAGTGGGATGAGCAGTTCTTC. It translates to CASSGSGKWDEQFF.

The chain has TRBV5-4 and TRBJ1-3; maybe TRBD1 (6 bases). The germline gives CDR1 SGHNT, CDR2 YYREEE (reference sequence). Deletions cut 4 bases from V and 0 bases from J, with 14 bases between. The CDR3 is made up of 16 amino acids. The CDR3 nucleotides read TGTGCCAGCAGCCTCGGGACAACCTACTCTGGAAACACCATATATTTT. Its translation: CASSLGTTYSGNTIYF. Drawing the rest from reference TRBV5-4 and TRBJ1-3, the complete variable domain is ETGVTQSPTHLIKTRGQQVTLRCSSQSGHNTVSWYQQALGQGPQFIFQYYREEENGRGNFPPRFSGLQFPNYSSELNVNALELDDSALYLCASSLGTTYSGNTIYFGEGSWLTVV.

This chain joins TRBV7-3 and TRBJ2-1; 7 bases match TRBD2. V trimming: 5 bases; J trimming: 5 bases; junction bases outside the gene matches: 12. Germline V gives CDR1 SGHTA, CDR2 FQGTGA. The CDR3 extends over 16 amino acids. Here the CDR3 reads CASSPSGAGANNEQFF. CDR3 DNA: TGTGCCAGCAGCCCCTCCGGGGCGGGAGCCAACAATGAGCAGTTCTTC.

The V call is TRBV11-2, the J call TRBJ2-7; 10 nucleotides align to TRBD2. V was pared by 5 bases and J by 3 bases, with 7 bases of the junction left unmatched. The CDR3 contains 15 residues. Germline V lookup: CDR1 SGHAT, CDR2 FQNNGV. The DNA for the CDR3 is TGTGCCAGCAGCACCTGGACTAGCGGTGGCTACGAGCAGTACTTC. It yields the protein CASSTWTSGGYEQYF.

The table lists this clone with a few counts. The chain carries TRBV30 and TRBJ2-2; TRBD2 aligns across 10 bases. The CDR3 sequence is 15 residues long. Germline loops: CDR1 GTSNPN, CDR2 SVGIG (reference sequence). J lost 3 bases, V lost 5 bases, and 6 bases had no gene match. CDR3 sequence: CAWSSGRVDTGELFF. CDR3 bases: TGTGCCTGGTCTAGCGGGAGAGTCGACACCGGGGAGCTGTTTTTT.